A single sample gave rise to the 32 T cell receptor beta chains below, sequenced in a study of post-analysis software for immune sequencing data. The TCR beta cDNA libraries carried unique molecular identifiers. A single record per CDR3 protein comes from TCRdb applying MiXCR to the PCR reads. The sample has 500,000 to 600,000 distinct CDR3 sequences, roughly 47% seen once. What these receptors recognize is not known. Study observations and caveats: Relative to controls, patients had 5 or 6 TRBV segments at higher frequency, with TRBV5-6, TRBV5-1 and TRBV20-1 among these.

The sample consisted of blood. All receptors come from a girl aged 10 to 17 with multiple sclerosis.

This clonotype was counted between two and nine times. The chain links TRBV10-1 to TRBJ2-3; 10 positions agree with TRBD2. Germline V gene lookup returns CDR1 WNHNN and CDR2 SYGVQD (reference sequence). The CDR3 extends over 15 amino acids. After removal of 3 bases from V and 6 bases from J, the junction contained 6 bases not matched to a gene. This chain's CDR3 is CASSDSSGSRDTQYF. In DNA form, the CDR3 reads TGCGCCAGCAGTGACTCTAGCGGGAGTCGGGATACGCAGTATTTT.

This clonotype was seen a few times. V is TRBV6-4 and J is TRBJ2-3, with 9 bases identical to TRBD2. V shed 1 base, J shed 0 bases, and the junction held 2 bases outside the gene matches. This CDR3 has 16 amino acids. The germline CDR1 and CDR2 sequences are MRHNA and SNTAGT. The CDR3 nucleotides read TGTGCCAGCAGTGACTTAGCGGGAGTTAGCACAGATACGCAGTATTTT. This codes for CASSDLAGVSTDTQYF.

This clonotype was counted at least ten times. The chain joins TRBV12-3 or TRBV12-4 to TRBJ2-5; no definite D call. CDR3 size: 15 residues. V was clipped by 1 base and J by 0 bases, with 9 bases between them. The CDR3 loop is CASSLGQRYQETQYF. CDR3 DNA sequence: TGTGCCAGCAGTTTAGGGCAGAGGTACCAAGAGACCCAGTACTTC.

This clonotype showed up just a few times. The chain uses TRBV4-1 and TRBJ1-5; D uncertain. The CDR3 totals 15 residues. V gave up 1 base and J gave up 4 bases, with 11 bases separating them. Germline V gene lookup returns CDR1 MGHRA and CDR2 YSYEKL. The CDR3 bases are TGCGCCAGCAGCCAAGGCGAAGGGAGGAATCAGCCCCAGCATTTT. It codes for CASSQGEGRNQPQHF.

The CDR3 loop reads CSVDPQVAYGYTF. DNA for the CDR3: TGCAGCGTTGACCCACAGGTGGCCTATGGCTACACCTTC. The chain recombines TRBV29-1 with TRBJ1-2; D possibly corresponds to TRBD1 (5 bases). In germline, CDR1 is SQVTM, CDR2 ANQGSEA. CDR3 size: 13 residues. Trimming pared 3 bases from V and 4 bases from J, leaving 12 bases between.

The CDR3 bases are TGTGCCAGCAGTCAACGGACAGGGGCTGTGAGGAATGAGCAGTTCTTC. As protein: CASSQRTGAVRNEQFF. The genes are TRBV28 and TRBJ2-1; TRBD1 aligns across 9 bases. CDR1 and CDR2 (germline): MDHEN, SYDVKM. The CDR3 totals 16 residues. V shed 5 bases and J 7 bases; nucleotides not matched to a gene: 12.

The chain is built from TRBV7-6 and TRBJ2-3; TRBD2 might be the D (5 bases). CDR3 length: 15 residues. Trimming stripped 5 bases from V and 3 bases from J, with 15 bases between. In germline, CDR1 is SGHVS, CDR2 FNYEAQ. The DNA of the CDR3 is TGTGCCAGCAGCCACGGGGTCTCGGCGACAGATACGCAGTATTTT. The encoded protein is CASSHGVSATDTQYF.

This clonotype was seen more than once but under ten times. In DNA form, the CDR3 reads TGCAGTGCTAACATCGTGGGACTAGCGGACCACAATGAGCAGTTCTTC. It is translated as CSANIVGLADHNEQFF. The chain joins TRBV20-1 to TRBJ2-1; the match to TRBD2 covers 11 bases. With 4 bases clipped from V and 5 bases from J, the junction kept 10 bases outside the gene matches. The CDR3 runs 16 residues. Per germline, CDR1 DFQATT and CDR2 SNEGSKA (reference sequence).

The V gene is TRBV7-9, the J gene TRBJ2-4, with 8 bases matching TRBD1. The DNA matches TRBJ2-7 better at its end, which makes the J call doubtful. The CDR3 has 15 residues. Looked up from germline, CDR1 is SEHNR and CDR2 is FQNEAQ (reference sequence). As DNA, the CDR3 is TGTGCCAGCAGCGTAAGACAGGGGACGGTCTACGAGCAGTACTTC. It translates to CASSVRQGTVYEQYF.

V usage is TRBV4-1 and J usage is TRBJ1-5; D possibly corresponds to TRBD1 (5 bases). The CDR3 runs to 14 residues. The V and J ends lost 0 bases and 7 bases respectively, with 10 bases between them. CDR1 and CDR2 from the germline V gene are MGHRA and YSYEKL. CDR3 loop: CASSQEGTGQPQHF. CDR3 nucleotide sequence: TGCGCCAGCAGCCAAGAAGGGACGGGGCAGCCCCAGCATTTT.

The chain joins TRBV7-9 to TRBJ2-4; the match to TRBD2 covers 8 bases. The J call may be faulty, since TRBJ2-5 better matches the DNA end. The CDR3 is 12 residues long. Germline V gives CDR1 SEHNR, CDR2 FQNEAQ (reference sequence). CDR3 sequence: CASGTRKETQYF. The CDR3 coding sequence is TGTGCCAGCGGGACTAGAAAAGAGACCCAGTACTTC.

CDR3 in DNA: TGTGCCAGCAGTGGGGGATTCAGGGGCTACGAGCAGTACTTC. It is translated as CASSGGFRGYEQYF. V and J are TRBV6-5 and TRBJ2-7; TRBD1 is a possible D gene (6 bases). Trimming removed 5 bases at V and 3 bases at J, with 14 bases between. Germline V CDR1 and CDR2: MNHEY, SVGAGI. The CDR3 is 14 residues long.

The gene calls are TRBV4-1 and TRBJ1-5; a weak D match, TRBD1 (6 bases). V was cut by 3 bases and J by 4 bases, with 10 bases left in between. The CDR3 loop spans 14 amino acids. Germline CDR1 MGHRA, CDR2 YSYEKL. CDR3 DNA: TGCGCCAGCAGCCACCTAACAGGGAATCAGCCCCAGCATTTT. This encodes CASSHLTGNQPQHF.

The CDR3 bases are TGTGCCAGCAGCCCCGATGGGGGGGGCTCCTACGAGCAGTACTTC. It is translated as CASSPDGGGSYEQYF. V usage is TRBV5-4 and J usage is TRBJ2-7, with 7 bases fitting TRBD2. After removal of 4 bases from V and 0 bases from J, the junction contained 7 bases not matched to a gene. The germline V gene has CDR1 SGHNT and CDR2 YYREEE (reference sequence). This CDR3 has 15 amino acids.

The genes are TRBV24-1 and TRBJ2-5; D is perhaps TRBD2 (5 bases). The J call could be wrong; TRBJ2-7 is a better fit for the DNA end. The CDR3 has 13 residues. Germline V gene sequence: CDR1 KGHDR, CDR2 SFDVKD. Written as DNA, the CDR3 is TGTGCCACCAGTGGTGTTCGGGGCTACGAGCAGTACTTC. Protein: CATSGVRGYEQYF.

The genes are TRBV2 and TRBJ2-3, with a tentative D call TRBD2 (5 bases). Germline CDR1 is SNHLY and CDR2 is FYNNEI. V dropped 4 bases and J dropped 4 bases, with 15 bases sitting between them. This CDR3 comprises 15 residues. The DNA for the CDR3 is TGTGCCAGCAGTGGTTCGACTACCTGGGCAGATACGCAGTATTTT. Its protein is CASSGSTTWADTQYF. Together with reference TRBV2 and TRBJ2-3, the CDR3 gives the full variable domain: EPEVTQTPSHQVTQMGQEVILRCVPISNHLYFYWYRQILGQKVEFLVSFYNNEISEKSEIFDDQFSVERPDGSNFTLKIRSTKLEDSAMYFCASSGSTTWADTQYFGPGTRLTVL.

A note on this clonotype: Germline is not matched at one junction end, which may reflect a read error. The chain carries TRBV5-1 and TRBJ2-3, with no clear D. CDR3 length equals 14 residues. In germline, CDR1 is SGHRS, CDR2 YFSETQ. The CDR3 nucleotides read TGTGCCAGCAGCTTAGAACCGGGCACAGATACGCAGTATTTT. As protein: CASSLEPGTDTQYF.

V and J are TRBV6-6 and TRBJ2-3, with D uncertain. The CDR3 has 17 residues. CDR1 and CDR2 (germline): MNHNY, SVGAGI (reference sequence). The germline V and J ends were trimmed by 2 bases and 1 base, with 16 bases remaining between them. For the CDR3, the DNA is TGTGCCAGCAGTTACCCCCAATTGGTTAGGGGCACAGATACGCAGTATTTT. Its protein product is CASSYPQLVRGTDTQYF.

This clonotype was picked up a small number of times. The V call is TRBV7-9, the J call TRBJ2-7; D not resolved. The CDR3 extends over 15 amino acids. Deletions cut 1 base from V and 0 bases from J, with 10 bases between. Looked up from germline, CDR1 is SEHNR and CDR2 is FQNEAQ (reference sequence). CDR3 in DNA: TGTGCCAGCAGCTTAGAGGATCACGCCTCCTACGAGCAGTACTTC. Translation gives CASSLEDHASYEQYF.

The V and J genes are TRBV6-5 and TRBJ2-4; 13 bases line up with TRBD2. The CDR3 is 19 residues long. Germline V gives CDR1 MNHEY, CDR2 SVGAGI. The J segment lost 2 bases and the V segment lost 6 bases, leaving 13 bases of the junction unmatched. In DNA form, the CDR3 reads TGTGCCAGCAGCTTACGGGTACTAGCGGGAGGGCTTTCCAAAAACATTCAGTACTTC. Translating gives CASSLRVLAGGLSKNIQYF.

CDR3 DNA sequence: TGTGCCAGCAGTTTAAGACCCGGCCTAGCGGGAGGGCCCCAAGAGACCCAGTACTTC. Translation: CASSLRPGLAGGPQETQYF. The chain uses TRBV12-3 or TRBV12-4 and TRBJ2-5, with 12 nucleotides matching TRBD2. V gave up 2 bases and J gave up 1 base; unmatched junction bases: 11. The CDR3 consists of 19 residues.

The chain combines TRBV13 with TRBJ2-7; TRBD2 might be the D (5 bases). This CDR3 has 14 amino acids. V lost 5 bases and J 0 bases, leaving 11 bases between the germline ends. The germline V gene encodes CDR1 PRHDT and CDR2 FYEKMQ (reference sequence). CDR3 sequence reads: CASSPRGNSYEQYF. CDR3 in DNA: TGTGCCAGCAGCCCCCGGGGTAACTCCTACGAGCAGTACTTC.

This clonotype was seen a few times. The CDR3 loop reads CASSFRYSGANVLTF. In nucleotides, the CDR3 is TGTGCCAGCAGCTTTCGCTACTCTGGGGCCAACGTCCTGACTTTC. The J gene is TRBJ2-6, the V gene TRBV7-6; D remains ambiguous. The CDR3 covers 15 residues. The V end lost 3 bases, the J end lost 0 bases, and 6 bases lay between the germline ends. The germline V gene encodes CDR1 SGHVS and CDR2 FNYEAQ.

The V and J genes are TRBV5-6 and TRBJ2-1; 13 nucleotides match TRBD2. Per the germline V gene, CDR1 is SGHDT and CDR2 is YYEEEE. CDR3 length equals 16 residues. V shed 5 bases and J 4 bases; nucleotides not matched to a gene: 6. The CDR3 sequence: CASRTRLAGGYNEQFF. The CDR3, as DNA: TGTGCCAGCAGAACGCGACTAGCGGGAGGATACAATGAGCAGTTCTTC.

This clonotype was detected many times. The chain recombines TRBV6-5 with TRBJ2-7, with a possible D match to TRBD1 (5 bases). The length of the CDR3 is 15 residues. CDR1 is MNHEY and CDR2 is SVGAGI in the germline V gene. The V end was cut by 0 bases, the J end by 3 bases, with 12 bases between. CDR3 sequence: CASSYSIPQGYEQYF. The CDR3 bases are TGTGCCAGCAGTTACTCTATCCCCCAGGGCTACGAGCAGTACTTC.

The chain joins TRBV3-1 to TRBJ2-7; 13 bases match TRBD2. Germline V lookup: CDR1 LGHDT, CDR2 YNNKEL (reference sequence). The CDR3 runs 17 residues. Trimming removed 0 bases from V and 4 bases from J; junction bases left unmatched: 6. CDR3 nucleotides: TGTGCCAGCAGCCAAGATCGTAGGGGACTAGCGGGATACGAGCAGTACTTC. It codes for CASSQDRRGLAGYEQYF.

The sample holds a few counts of this clonotype. The chain employs TRBV5-1 and TRBJ2-5; perhaps TRBD1 as D (7 bases). Per germline, CDR1 SGHRS and CDR2 YFSETQ. The CDR3 length is 16 residues. V was shortened by 2 bases and J by 1 base, with 15 bases between the two germline ends. CDR3 amino acids: CASSFGGQLTQETQYF. The CDR3 region has the DNA TGCGCCAGCAGCTTCGGGGGACAGTTGACCCAAGAGACCCAGTACTTC.

This clonotype has just a few counts. The J gene is TRBJ2-3, the V gene TRBV6-9, with D unclear. V lost 2 bases, J lost 5 bases, and 2 bases lay in between. The CDR3 is 11 residues long. The germline gives CDR1 MNHGY, CDR2 SVAAGI. The CDR3: CASSYIDTQYF. For the CDR3, the DNA is TGTGCCAGCAGTTATATAGATACGCAGTATTTT.

This clonotype was found a few times. The J gene is TRBJ2-3, the V gene TRBV3-1; D gene uncertain. The V end was cut by 3 bases, the J end by 0 bases, with 10 bases between. The CDR3 sequence is 15 residues long. Germline V gene sequence: CDR1 LGHDT, CDR2 YNNKEL (reference sequence). The CDR3, as DNA: TGTGCCAGCAGCCAGGGCGGCTCCAGCACAGATACGCAGTATTTT. Protein product: CASSQGGSSTDTQYF.

The chain is built from TRBV7-2 and TRBJ2-5; 11 nucleotides agree with TRBD2. J lost 3 bases, V lost 6 bases, and 9 bases had no gene match. CDR1 is SGHTA and CDR2 is FQGNSA in the germline V gene. This CDR3 spans 16 amino acids. The CDR3 here is CASSRRPTSGEETQYF. As DNA, the CDR3 is TGTGCCAGCAGTCGTAGACCGACTAGCGGGGAAGAGACCCAGTACTTC.

This chain connects TRBV10-3 to TRBJ1-5; 9 nucleotides line up with TRBD1. Germline V gene lookup returns CDR1 ENHRY and CDR2 SYGVKD. Unmatched junction bases numbered 5, after V lost 4 bases and J lost 1 base. This CDR3 has 16 amino acids. The CDR3 nucleotides read TGTGCCATCAGTGCCATGGGACAGGGAAGCAATCAGCCCCAGCATTTT. Translation gives CAISAMGQGSNQPQHF.

In DNA form, the CDR3 reads TGTGCCAGCAGGCGGAACGGACAGGTGGATGAGCAGTTCTTC. It specifies CASRRNGQVDEQFF. The chain couples TRBV5-6 to TRBJ2-1; 7 nucleotides match TRBD1. V lost 5 bases and J lost 8; bases outside the gene matches: 10. The CDR3 covers 14 residues. CDR1 is SGHDT, CDR2 YYEEEE, per germline.